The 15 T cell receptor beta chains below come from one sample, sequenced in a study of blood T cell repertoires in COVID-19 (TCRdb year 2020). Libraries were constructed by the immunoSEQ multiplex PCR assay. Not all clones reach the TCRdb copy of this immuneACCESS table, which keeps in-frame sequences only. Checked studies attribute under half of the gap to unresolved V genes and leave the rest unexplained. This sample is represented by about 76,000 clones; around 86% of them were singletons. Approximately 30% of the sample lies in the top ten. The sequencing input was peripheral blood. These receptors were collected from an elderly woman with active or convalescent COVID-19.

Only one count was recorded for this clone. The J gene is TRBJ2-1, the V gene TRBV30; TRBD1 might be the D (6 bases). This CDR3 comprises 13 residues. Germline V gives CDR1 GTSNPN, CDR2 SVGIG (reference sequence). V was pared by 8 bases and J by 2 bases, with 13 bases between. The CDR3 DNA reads TGTGCCAGTACAGGGCTCGCCTACAATGAGCAGTTCTTC. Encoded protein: CASTGLAYNEQFF.

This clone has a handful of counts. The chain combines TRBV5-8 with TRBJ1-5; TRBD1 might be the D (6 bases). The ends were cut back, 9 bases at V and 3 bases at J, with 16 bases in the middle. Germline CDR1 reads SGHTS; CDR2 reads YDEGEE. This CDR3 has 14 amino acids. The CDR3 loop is CATNRGGLNQPQHF. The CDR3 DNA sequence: TGTGCCACCAACCGGGGGGGCCTCAATCAGCCCCAGCATTTT.

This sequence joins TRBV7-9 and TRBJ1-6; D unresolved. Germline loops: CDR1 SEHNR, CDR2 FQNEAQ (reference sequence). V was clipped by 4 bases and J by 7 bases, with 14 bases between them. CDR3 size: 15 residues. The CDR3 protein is CASSYNHVKNSPLHF. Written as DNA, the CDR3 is TGTGCCAGCAGCTACAATCACGTAAAGAATTCACCCCTCCACTTT.

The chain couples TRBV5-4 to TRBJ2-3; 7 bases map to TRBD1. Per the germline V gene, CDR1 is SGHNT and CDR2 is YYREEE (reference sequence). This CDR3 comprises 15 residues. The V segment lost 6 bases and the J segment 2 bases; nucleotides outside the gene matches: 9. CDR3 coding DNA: TGTGCCAGCACCGTAGGGGACAGACCCACAGATACGCAGTATTTT. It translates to CASTVGDRPTDTQYF.

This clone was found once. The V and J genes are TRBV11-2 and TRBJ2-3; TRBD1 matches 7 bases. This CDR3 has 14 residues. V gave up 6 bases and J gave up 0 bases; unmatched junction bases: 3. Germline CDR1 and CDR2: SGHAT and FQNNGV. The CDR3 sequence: CASRPGGSTDTQYF. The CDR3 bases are TGTGCCAGCAGACCAGGGGGTAGCACAGATACGCAGTATTTT.

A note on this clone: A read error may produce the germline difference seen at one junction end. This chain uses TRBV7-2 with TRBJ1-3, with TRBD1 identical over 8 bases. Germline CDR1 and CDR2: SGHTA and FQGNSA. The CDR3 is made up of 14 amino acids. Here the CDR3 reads CASSPQGVGDTIYF. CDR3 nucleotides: TGTGCCAGCAGCCCACAGGGGGTTGGAGACACCATATATTTT. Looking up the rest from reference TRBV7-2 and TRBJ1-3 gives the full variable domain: GAGVSQSPSNKVTEKGKDVELRCDPISGHTALYWYRQSLGQGLEFLIYFQGNSAPDKSGLPSDRFSAERTGGSVSTLTIQRTQQEDSAVYLCASSPQGVGDTIYFGEGSWLTVV.

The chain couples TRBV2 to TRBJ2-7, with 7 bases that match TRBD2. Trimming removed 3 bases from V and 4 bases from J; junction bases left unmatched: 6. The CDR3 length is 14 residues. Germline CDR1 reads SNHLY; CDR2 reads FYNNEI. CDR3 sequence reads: CASSELRGIYEQYF. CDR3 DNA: TGTGCCAGCAGTGAGTTGCGGGGGATTTACGAGCAGTACTTC.

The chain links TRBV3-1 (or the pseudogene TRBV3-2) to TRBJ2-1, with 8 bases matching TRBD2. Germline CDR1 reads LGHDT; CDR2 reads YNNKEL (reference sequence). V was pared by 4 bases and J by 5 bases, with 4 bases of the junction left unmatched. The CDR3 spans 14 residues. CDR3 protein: CASSLRGGHNEQFF. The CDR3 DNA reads TGTGCCAGCAGCCTCCGGGGGGGCCACAATGAGCAGTTCTTC.

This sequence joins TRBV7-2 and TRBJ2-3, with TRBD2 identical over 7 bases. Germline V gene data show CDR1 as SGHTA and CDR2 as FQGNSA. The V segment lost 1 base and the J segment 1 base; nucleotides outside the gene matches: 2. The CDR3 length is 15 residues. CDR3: CASSLGLAGTDTQYF. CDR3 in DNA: TGTGCCAGCAGCTTAGGGCTAGCGGGCACAGATACGCAGTATTTT.

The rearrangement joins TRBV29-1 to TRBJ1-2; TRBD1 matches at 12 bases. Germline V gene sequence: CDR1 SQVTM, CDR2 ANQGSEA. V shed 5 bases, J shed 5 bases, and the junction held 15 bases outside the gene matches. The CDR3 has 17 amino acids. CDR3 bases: TGCAGCGTTCCTCTTCCGGGACAGGGGGCGCTGGGATATGGCTACACCTTC. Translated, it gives CSVPLPGQGALGYGYTF.

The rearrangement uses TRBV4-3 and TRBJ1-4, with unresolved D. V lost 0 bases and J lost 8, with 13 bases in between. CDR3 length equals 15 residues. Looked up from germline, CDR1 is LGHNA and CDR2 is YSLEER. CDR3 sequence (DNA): TGCGCCAGCAGCCAAGATGGGAGGGTTTACGAAAAACTGTTTTTT. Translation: CASSQDGRVYEKLFF.

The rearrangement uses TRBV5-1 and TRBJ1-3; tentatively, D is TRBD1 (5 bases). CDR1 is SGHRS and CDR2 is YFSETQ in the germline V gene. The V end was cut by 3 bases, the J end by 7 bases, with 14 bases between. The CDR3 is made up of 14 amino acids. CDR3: CASSWDGGSNTIYF. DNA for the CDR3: TGCGCCAGCAGCTGGGACGGGGGGAGCAACACCATATATTTT.

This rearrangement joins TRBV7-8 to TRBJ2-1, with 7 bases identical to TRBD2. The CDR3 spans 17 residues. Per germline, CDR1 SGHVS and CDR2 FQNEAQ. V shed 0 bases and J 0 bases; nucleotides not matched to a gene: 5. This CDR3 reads CASSLAHGGSSYNEQFF. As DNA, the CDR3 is TGTGCCAGCAGCTTAGCACACGGGGGGAGCTCCTACAATGAGCAGTTCTTC.

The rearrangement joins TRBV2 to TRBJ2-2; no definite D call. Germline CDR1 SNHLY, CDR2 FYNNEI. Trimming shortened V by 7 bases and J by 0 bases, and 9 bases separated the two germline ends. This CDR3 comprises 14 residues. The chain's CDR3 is CASKNTPNTGELFF. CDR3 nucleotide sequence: TGTGCCAGCAAGAACACACCGAACACCGGGGAGCTGTTTTTT.

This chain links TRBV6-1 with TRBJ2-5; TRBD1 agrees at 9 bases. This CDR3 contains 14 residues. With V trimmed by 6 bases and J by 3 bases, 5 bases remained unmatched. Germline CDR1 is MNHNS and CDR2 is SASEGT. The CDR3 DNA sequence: TGTGCCAGCAGCCGAAGGGACAGGGAAGAGACCCAGTACTTC. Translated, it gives CASSRRDREETQYF.